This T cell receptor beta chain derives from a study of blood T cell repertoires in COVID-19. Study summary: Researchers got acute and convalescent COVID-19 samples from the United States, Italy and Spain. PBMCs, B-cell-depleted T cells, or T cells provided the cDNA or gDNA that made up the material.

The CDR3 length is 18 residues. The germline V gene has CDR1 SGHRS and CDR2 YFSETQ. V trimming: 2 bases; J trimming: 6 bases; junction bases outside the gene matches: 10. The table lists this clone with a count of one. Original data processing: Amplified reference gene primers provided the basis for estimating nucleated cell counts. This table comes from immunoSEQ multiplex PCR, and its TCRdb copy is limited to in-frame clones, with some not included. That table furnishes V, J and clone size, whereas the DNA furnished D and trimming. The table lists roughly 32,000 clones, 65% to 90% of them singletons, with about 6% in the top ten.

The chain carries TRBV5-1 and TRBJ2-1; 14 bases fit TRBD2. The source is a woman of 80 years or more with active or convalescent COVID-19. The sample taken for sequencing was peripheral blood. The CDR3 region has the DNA TGCGCCAGCAGCTTCCACGGACTAGCGGGGGGCCGAACCAATGAGCAGTTCTTC. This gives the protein CASSFHGLAGGRTNEQFF.